This TCR beta chain was captured by sequencing in a study of cytomegalovirus exposure and HLA in healthy donors. This clone was observed a few times. The antigen is not known. Trimming took 0 bases from V and 0 from J; bases not matched to a gene: 8. Per the germline V gene, CDR1 is ENHRY and CDR2 is SYGVKD. The CDR3 has 20 amino acids. Study outcomes and limitations: Some V segments (TRBV6-2 and TRBV6-3 among them) were excluded as indistinguishable. Later, an analysis found that common viral pathogens appeared to be linked with several of the most significant clusters. Reports showed the classifier diagnosing cytomegalovirus status with high specificity and sensitivity.

60 Vbeta and 13 Jbeta primers were used in PCR. The method was immunoSEQ multiplex PCR; TCRdb's version includes in-frame clones alone and lacks a portion of them. The sample includes 90,000 to 150,000 clones, approximately 8% seen only once; the top ten take 6%. The chain joins TRBV10-3 to TRBJ1-4; 12 bases are a match to TRBD1. The clonotype was recovered from a woman in her 40s in good health and CMV-seropositive. The sample was PBMCs. CDR3: CAISESPGTGGPTTNEKLFF. CDR3 coding DNA: TGTGCCATCAGTGAGTCACCCGGGACAGGGGGCCCTACAACTAATGAAAAACTGTTTTTT.